This T cell receptor (beta chain) is drawn from a study of tissue T cells after allogeneic stem cell transplantation. Steroid-refractory graft-versus-host disease after allogeneic hematopoietic cell transplant qualified adults for prospective research-autopsy enrollment. Sequencing was performed with immunoSEQ multiplex PCR; in TCRdb, only in-frame clones are kept and a portion is missing. The sample has a few thousand clones; roughly 70% are singletons. The CDR3 is 13 amino acids. Trimming stripped 4 bases from V and 8 bases from J, with 11 bases between. Germline V gene data show CDR1 as MGHRA and CDR2 as YSYEKL.

This specimen consisted of left colon tissue, obtained at autopsy. The receptor was isolated from a male patient older than 55 with steroid-refractory graft-versus-host disease after an allogeneic stem cell transplant. Some T cells here may be from the graft donor. This chain connects TRBV4-1 to TRBJ1-4, with a weak D call TRBD1 (6 bases). The CDR3 region is CASSLKRGEKLFF. The CDR3 nucleotides read TGCGCCAGCAGCCTCAAAAGGGGGGAAAAACTGTTTTTT.